This T cell receptor beta chain is drawn from a study of shared clonotypes between healthy human individuals. Regarding the study as a whole: Non-shared clonotypes were found to have lower generation probabilities than the clonotypes that were shared by all four of the sorted-subset donors. What rarefaction showed was incomplete sorted-subset sequencing despite large depth.

V gave up 4 bases and J gave up 3 bases; unmatched junction bases: 7. Germline V gene sequence: CDR1 SGHVS, CDR2 FQNEAQ. CDR3 length: 15 amino acids. Libraries were prepared by immunoSEQ multiplex PCR; TCRdb keeps only in-frame clonotypes and omits some of them. The sample lists around 560,000 clones, roughly 96% occurring once. In regard to this clone: Its antigen remains unknown.

Naive CD8 populations comprised CD45RO-negative cells positively selected for CCR7, excluding terminally differentiated effector memory CD45RA+ cells. The source is a woman in her 30s in good health. Sequenced sample: naive CD8+ T cells sorted from blood. J is TRBJ2-7 and V is TRBV7-8; 9 bases align to TRBD1. The CDR3 nucleotides read TGTGCCAGCAGCTCAGGAGGACAGGGGTTCTACGAGCAGTACTTC. Its protein is CASSSGGQGFYEQYF.